This T cell receptor (beta chain) comes out of a study of blood T cell repertoires in COVID-19. Per germline, CDR1 LGHNA and CDR2 YSLEER. The V and J ends lost 0 bases and 0 bases, in that order; junction bases with no gene match: 5. The CDR3 length is 18 residues. This clone was counted between two and nine times. The table came from immunoSEQ multiplex PCR; TCRdb's copy has only in-frame clones and leaves some out. The table lists over 65,000 clones, approximately 80% of them singletons. Input material: peripheral blood. This sequence originates from a woman between 40 and 50 years old with active or convalescent COVID-19. J is TRBJ2-1 and V is TRBV4-3; 10 bases are a match to TRBD2. The CDR3 here is CASSQDSSGRYSYNEQFF. The CDR3 DNA sequence: TGCGCCAGCAGCCAAGATTCTAGCGGGAGATACTCCTACAATGAGCAGTTCTTC.